This TCR beta chain was captured by sequencing in a study of CD8+CD57+ T cells in acquired aplastic anemia. Across the study: Across the sorted CD4+ and CD8+ cells, DNA amounts averaged approximately 3 ug. Mean read depth for CD4+ cells from healthy donors was 10 million to 13 million.

The CDR3 extends over 15 amino acids. V lost 5 bases, J lost 7 bases, and 17 bases lay in between. Germline values: CDR1 SGHAT, CDR2 FQDESV (reference sequence). Study observations and caveats: Researchers report that fewer than 30 CD8+ CDR3 sequences appeared in both patients and controls. Levels of CD8+ Simpson's diversity were not significantly distinct in patients versus controls.

Of note for this clonotype: The target antigen is unknown.

TCR beta VDJ and CDR3 were profiled, and genomic DNA was the template. TCRdb re-derived calls from the reads in MiXCR, one entry per CDR3 protein. The sample holds roughly 420,000 distinct CDR3 sequences, roughly 64% seen once. The rearrangement links TRBV11-1 to TRBJ1-4; perhaps TRBD1 as D (5 bases). The sequenced sample consisted of sorted CD4+, CD8+, or CD8+CD57+ T cells (not recorded which) from PBMCs. This TCR came from a human donor in good health, serving as a control. CDR3 coding DNA: TGTGCCAGCAGCGAGAACGACGGGGGAGGTGAAAAACTGTTTTTT. This gives the protein CASSENDGGGEKLFF. The whole variable domain, remainder taken from reference TRBV11-1 and TRBJ1-4, is EAEVAQSPRYKITEKSQAVAFWCDPISGHATLYWYRQILGQGPELLVQFQDESVVDDSQLPKDRFSAERLKGVDSTLKIQPAELGDSAMYLCASSENDGGGEKLFFGSGTQLSVL.